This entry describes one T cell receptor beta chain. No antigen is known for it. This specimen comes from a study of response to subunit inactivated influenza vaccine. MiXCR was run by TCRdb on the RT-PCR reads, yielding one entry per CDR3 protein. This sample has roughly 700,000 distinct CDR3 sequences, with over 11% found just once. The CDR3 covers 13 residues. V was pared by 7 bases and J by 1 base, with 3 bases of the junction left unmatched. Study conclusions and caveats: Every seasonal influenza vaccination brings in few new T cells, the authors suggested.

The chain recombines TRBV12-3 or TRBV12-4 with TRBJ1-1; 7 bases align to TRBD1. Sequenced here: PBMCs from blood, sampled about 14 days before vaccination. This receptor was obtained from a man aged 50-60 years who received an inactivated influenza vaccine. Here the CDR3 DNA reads TGTGCCAGCACTAGACAGGGGAACACTGAAGCTTTCTTT. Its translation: CASTRQGNTEAFF.